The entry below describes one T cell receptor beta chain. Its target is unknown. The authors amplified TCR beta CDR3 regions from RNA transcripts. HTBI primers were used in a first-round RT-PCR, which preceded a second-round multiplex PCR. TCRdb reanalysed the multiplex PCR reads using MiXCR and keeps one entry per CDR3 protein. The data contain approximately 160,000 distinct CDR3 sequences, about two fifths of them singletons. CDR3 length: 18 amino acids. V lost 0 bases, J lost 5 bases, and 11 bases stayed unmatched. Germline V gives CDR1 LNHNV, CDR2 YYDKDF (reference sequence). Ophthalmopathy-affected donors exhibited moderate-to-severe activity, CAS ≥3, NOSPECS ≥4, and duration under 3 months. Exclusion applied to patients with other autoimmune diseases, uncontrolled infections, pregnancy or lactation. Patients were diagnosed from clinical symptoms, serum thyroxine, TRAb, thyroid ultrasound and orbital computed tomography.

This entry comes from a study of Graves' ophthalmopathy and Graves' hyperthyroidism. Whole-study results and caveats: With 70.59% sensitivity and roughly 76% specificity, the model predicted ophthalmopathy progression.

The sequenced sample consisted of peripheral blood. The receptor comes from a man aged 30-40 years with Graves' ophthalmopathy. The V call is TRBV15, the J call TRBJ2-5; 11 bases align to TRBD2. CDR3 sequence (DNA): TGTGCCACCAGCAGAGATTGGCTAGCGGGAGGAGGGGGCGAGACCCAGTACTTC. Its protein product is CATSRDWLAGGGGETQYF. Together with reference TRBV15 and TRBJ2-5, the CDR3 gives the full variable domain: DAMVIQNPRYQVTQFGKPVTLSCSQTLNHNVMYWYQQKSSQAPKLLFHYYDKDFNNEADTPDNFQSRRPNTSFCFLDIRSPGLGDTAMYLCATSRDWLAGGGGETQYFGPGTRLLVL.